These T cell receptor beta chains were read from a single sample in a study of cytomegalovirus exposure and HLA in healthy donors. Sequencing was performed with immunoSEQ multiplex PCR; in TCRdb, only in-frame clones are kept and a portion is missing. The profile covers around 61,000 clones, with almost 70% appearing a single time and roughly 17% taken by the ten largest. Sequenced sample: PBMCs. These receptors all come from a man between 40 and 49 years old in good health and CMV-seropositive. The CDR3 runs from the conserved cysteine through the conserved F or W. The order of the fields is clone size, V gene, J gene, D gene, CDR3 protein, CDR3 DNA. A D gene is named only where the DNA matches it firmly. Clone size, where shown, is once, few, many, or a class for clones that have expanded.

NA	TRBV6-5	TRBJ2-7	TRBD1	CASSSGQGIGEQYF	TGTGCCAGCAGCTCGGGACAGGGTATAGGCGAGCAGTACTTC
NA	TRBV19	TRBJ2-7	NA	CASSIPEHSGEQTFNYEQYF	TGTGCCAGTAGTATTCCAGAACACTCGGGGGAACAAACCTTTAACTACGAGCAGTACTTC
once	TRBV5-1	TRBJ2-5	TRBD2	CASSTGHGGGETQYF	TGCGCCAGCAGCACCGGACACGGGGGGGGAGAGACCCAGTACTTC
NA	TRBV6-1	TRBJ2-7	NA	CASSPAYEQYF	TGTGCCAGCAGTCCGGCCTACGAGCAGTACTTC
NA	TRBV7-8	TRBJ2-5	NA	CASSMPLGLLETQYF	TGTGCCAGCAGCATGCCCCTCGGACTTCTGGAGACCCAGTACTTC
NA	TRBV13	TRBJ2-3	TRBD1	CASSHTGGRADTQYF	TGTGCCAGCAGCCACACAGGGGGGCGAGCAGATACGCAGTATTTT
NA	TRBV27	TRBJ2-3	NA	CASSYRQIGGGGSTDTQYF	TGTGCCAGCAGTTATAGACAGATAGGGGGTGGCGGCTCCACAGATACGCAGTATTTT
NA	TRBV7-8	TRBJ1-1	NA	CASSLTWTVNTEAFF	TGTGCCAGCAGCTTAACTTGGACAGTGAACACTGAAGCTTTCTTT
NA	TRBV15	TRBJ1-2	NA	CATSRDWTAGYTF	TGTGCCACCAGCCGCGATTGGACAGCTGGCTACACCTTC
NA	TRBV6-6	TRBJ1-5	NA	CASKRDSNLDQPQHF	TGTGCCAGCAAACGTGACTCAAACCTGGATCAGCCCCAGCATTTT
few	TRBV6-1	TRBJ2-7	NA	CASSRVNSYEQYF	TGTGCCAGCAGCAGGGTCAACTCCTACGAGCAGTACTTC
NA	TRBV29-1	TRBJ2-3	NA	CSGWRGRGTDTQYF	TGCAGCGGGTGGCGGGGGCGGGGCACAGATACGCAGTATTTT
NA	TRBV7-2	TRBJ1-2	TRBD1	CASSFRTGEYGYTF	TGTGCCAGCAGCTTTAGGACAGGGGAGTATGGCTACACCTTC
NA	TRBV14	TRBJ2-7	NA	CASNSQGAYEQYF	TGTGCCAGCAACTCACAGGGCGCCTACGAGCAGTACTTC
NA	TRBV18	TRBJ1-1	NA	CASSAILRALNTEAFF	TGTGCCAGCTCAGCAATACTCAGGGCCTTGAACACTGAAGCTTTCTTT
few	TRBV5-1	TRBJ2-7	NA	CASSLEPGISYEQYF	TGCGCCAGCAGCTTGGAGCCAGGCATCTCCTACGAGCAGTACTTC
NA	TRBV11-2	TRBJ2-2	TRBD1	CASSSAYRDRDGELFF	TGTGCCAGCAGCTCCGCCTACCGGGACAGGGACGGGGAGCTGTTTTTT
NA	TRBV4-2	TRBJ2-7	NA	CASSQDLPYEQYF	TGTGCCAGCAGCCAAGATCTCCCCTACGAGCAGTACTTC
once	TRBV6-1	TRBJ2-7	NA	CASSADRSSGEQYF	TGTGCCAGCAGTGCGGACAGATCTTCTGGCGAGCAGTACTTC
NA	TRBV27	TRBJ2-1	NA	CASSSGWQHEQFF	TGTGCCAGCAGTTCGGGATGGCAACATGAGCAGTTCTTC
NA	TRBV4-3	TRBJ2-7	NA	CASSQEGSSSYEQYF	TGCGCCAGCAGCCAAGAAGGGAGCTCCTCCTACGAGCAGTACTTC
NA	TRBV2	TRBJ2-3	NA	CASSGQASTDTQYF	TGTGCCAGCAGTGGGCAGGCTAGCACAGATACGCAGTATTTT
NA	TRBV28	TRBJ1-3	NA	CASNLTLNSGNTIYF	TGTGCCAGCAACCTTACACTAAACTCTGGAAACACCATATATTTT
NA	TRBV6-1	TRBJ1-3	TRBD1	CASSVDRGQLGNTIYF	TGTGCCAGCAGTGTCGACAGGGGGCAGTTGGGAAACACCATATATTTT
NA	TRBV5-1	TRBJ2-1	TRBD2	CASSLVSSGSFNEQFF	TGCGCCAGCAGCTTGGTATCCAGCGGGAGCTTCAATGAGCAGTTCTTC